The next 3 T cell receptor beta chains were all read from a single sample in a study of identical twins. MiXCR, applied by TCRdb to the 5' RACE reads, yields one record per CDR3 protein. The sample includes 220,000 or so distinct CDR3 sequences, 5.5% to 7% of them seen just once. These data were likewise used in another study, on yellow fever vaccine responses in identical twins.

Specimen: memory (CD45RO+) T cells sorted from blood. The receptors were sampled from a woman aged 18-29 years in good health.

A few counts support this clonotype. The chain uses TRBV28 and TRBJ1-1; possible D gene TRBD1, 6 bases. This CDR3 spans 18 amino acids. V lost 4 bases to trimming and J lost 3 bases, with 24 bases between them. Germline V gene lookup returns CDR1 MDHEN and CDR2 SYDVKM. The CDR3 is CASSSNGRSLRGDTEAFF. CDR3 in DNA: TGTGCCAGCAGTTCTAACGGCAGGTCCCTAAGGGGGGACACTGAAGCTTTCTTT.

The V and J genes are TRBV2 and TRBJ1-1; no reliable D call. Germline CDR1 reads SNHLY; CDR2 reads FYNNEI. The germline V and J ends were trimmed by 7 bases and 8 bases, with 14 bases remaining between them. The length of the CDR3 is 12 residues. The CDR3: CASIEIGGEAFF. CDR3 in DNA: TGTGCCAGCATCGAAATTGGAGGGGAAGCTTTCTTT.

The chain employs TRBV18 and TRBJ2-1; unclear D gene. The CDR3 sequence is 16 residues long. Germline V gene data show CDR1 as KGHSH and CDR2 as LQKENI. Deletions cut 3 bases from V and 7 bases from J, with 19 bases between. CDR3 DNA: TGTGCCAGCTCACCCCAGGATAGGGTTCCTATTAATGAGCAGTTCTTC. Amino acid sequence: CASSPQDRVPINEQFF. The full variable domain, rest sourced from reference TRBV18 and TRBJ2-1, is NAGVMQNPRHLVRRRGQEARLRCSPMKGHSHVYWYRQLPEEGLKFMVYLQKENIIDESGMPKERFSAEFPKEGPSILRIQQVVRGDSAAYFCASSPQDRVPINEQFFGPGTRLTVL.